This T cell receptor (beta chain) originates from a study of CD8 T cells in ankylosing spondylitis. This clonotype was counted ten times or more. Its antigen is unknown. Findings and limits, study-wide: Matched ankylosing spondylitis synovial fluid reportedly contained a significantly enriched population of disease-linked clones. Earlier work had already found some motif variants in reactive arthritis synovial fluid and blood.

One entry per CDR3 protein results from TCRdb running MiXCR on the 5' RACE reads. The sample yields about 220,000 distinct CDR3 sequences, under 30% seen once. With V trimmed by 10 bases and J by 2 bases, 4 bases remained unmatched. The CDR3 is made up of 13 amino acids. Germline CDR1 ENHRY, CDR2 SYGVKD. The chain employs TRBV10-3 and TRBJ2-3, with 9 bases identical to TRBD1. The receptor's source is a male donor with ankylosing spondylitis or in good health (not recorded which). Sequenced input: blood, either unsorted or a sorted T cell fraction (not recorded which). Here the CDR3 DNA reads TGTGCCAACGGACAGGGGATCACAGATACGCAGTATTTT. Translated, it gives CANGQGITDTQYF.